This T cell receptor beta chain is from a study of shared clonotypes between healthy human individuals. Study information: Each donor's CD8 memory used one plate, CD8 naive two, each CD4 subset three. Study-wide results and limits: Sampling covered nothing but blood. Tissue TCR repertoires likely differ from those found in blood.

As to this clone: As yet, its antigen is unknown.

Some clones are missing from TCRdb's copy, which holds only in-frame ones; the method was immunoSEQ multiplex PCR. The top ten clones hold 1.8% of a sample with about 710,000 clones, roughly two thirds of them seen once. The CDR3 contains 15 residues. Trimming took 5 bases from V and 5 from J; bases not matched to a gene: 7. CDR1 and CDR2 (germline): SGHRS, YFSETQ. Sample: memory CD4+ T cells sorted from blood. As to subset: CD45RA-negative fraction. This receptor was obtained from a woman aged 25 to 39 in good health. The chain links TRBV5-1 to TRBJ1-4; 9 bases match TRBD1. The chain's CDR3 is CASSGLGQGNEKLFF. The CDR3 coding sequence is TGCGCCAGCAGTGGTTTAGGACAGGGGAATGAAAAACTGTTTTTT.